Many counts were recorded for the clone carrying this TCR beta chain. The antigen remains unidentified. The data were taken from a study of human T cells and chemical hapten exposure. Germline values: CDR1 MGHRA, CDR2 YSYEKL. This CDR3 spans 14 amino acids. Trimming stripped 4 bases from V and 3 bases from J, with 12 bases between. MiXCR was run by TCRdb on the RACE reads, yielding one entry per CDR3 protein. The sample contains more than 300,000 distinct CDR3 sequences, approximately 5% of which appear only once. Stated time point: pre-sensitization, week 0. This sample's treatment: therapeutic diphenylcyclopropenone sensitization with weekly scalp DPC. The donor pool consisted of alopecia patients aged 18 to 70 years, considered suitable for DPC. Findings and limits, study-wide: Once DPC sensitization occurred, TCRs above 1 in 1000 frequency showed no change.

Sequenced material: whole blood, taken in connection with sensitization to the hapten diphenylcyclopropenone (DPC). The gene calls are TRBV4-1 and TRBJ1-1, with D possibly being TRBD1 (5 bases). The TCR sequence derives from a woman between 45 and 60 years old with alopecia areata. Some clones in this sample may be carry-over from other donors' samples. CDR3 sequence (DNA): TGCGCCAGCAGCCCACCCCAGGGCTACACTGAAGCTTTCTTT. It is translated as CASSPPQGYTEAFF.